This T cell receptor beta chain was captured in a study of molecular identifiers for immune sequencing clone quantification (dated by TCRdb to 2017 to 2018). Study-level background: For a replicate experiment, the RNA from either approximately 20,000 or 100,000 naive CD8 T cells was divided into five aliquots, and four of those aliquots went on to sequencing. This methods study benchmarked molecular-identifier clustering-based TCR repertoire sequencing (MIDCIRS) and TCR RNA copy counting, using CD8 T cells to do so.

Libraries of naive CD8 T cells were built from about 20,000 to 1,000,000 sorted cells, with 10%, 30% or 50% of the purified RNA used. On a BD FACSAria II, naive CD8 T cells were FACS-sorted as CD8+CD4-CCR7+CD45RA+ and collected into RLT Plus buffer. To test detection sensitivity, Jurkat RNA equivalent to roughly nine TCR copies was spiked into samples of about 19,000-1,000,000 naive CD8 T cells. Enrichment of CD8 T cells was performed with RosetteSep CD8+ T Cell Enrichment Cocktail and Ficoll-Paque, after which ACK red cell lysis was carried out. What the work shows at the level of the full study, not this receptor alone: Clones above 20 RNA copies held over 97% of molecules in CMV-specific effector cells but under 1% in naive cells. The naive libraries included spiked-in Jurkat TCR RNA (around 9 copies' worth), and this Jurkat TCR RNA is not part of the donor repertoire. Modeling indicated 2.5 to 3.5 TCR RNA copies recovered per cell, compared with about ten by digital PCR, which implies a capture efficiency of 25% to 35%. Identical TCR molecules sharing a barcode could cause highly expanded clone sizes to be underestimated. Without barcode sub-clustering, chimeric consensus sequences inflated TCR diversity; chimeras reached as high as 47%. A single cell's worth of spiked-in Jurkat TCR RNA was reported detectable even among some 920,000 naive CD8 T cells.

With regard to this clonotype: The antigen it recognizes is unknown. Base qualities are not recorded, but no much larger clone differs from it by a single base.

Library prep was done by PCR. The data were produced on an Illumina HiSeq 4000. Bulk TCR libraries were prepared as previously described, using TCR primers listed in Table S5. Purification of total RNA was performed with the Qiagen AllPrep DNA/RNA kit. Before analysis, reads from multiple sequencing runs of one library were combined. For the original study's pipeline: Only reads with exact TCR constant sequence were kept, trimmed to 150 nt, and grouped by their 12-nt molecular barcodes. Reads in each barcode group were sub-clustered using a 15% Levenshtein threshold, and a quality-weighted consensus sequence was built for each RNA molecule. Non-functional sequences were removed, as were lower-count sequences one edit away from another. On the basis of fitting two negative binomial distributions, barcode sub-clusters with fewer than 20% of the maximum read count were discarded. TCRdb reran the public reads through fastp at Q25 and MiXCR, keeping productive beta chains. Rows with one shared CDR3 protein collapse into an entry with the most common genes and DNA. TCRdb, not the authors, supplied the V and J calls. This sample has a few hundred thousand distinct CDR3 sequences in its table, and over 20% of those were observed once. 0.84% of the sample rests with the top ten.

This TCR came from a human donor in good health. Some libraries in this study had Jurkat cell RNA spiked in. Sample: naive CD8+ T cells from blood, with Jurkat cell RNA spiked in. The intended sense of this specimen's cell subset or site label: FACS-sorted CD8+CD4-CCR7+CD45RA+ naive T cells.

The CDR3 amino acid sequence is: CASSQEDRRDNSPLHF. The DNA sequence reads TGTGCCAGCAGCCAAGAAGACAGGAGAGATAATTCACCCCTCCACTTT. The chain links TRBV4-2 with TRBJ1-6; the best D guess is TRBD1, with 6 bases matching. From the cysteine through the phenylalanine, the CDR3 covers 16 amino acids. CDR3 DNA is the only sequence kept; it has 48 bases, read in frame from the first base. From a lookup of the germline V gene, CDR1 and CDR2 are LGHNA and YNFKEQ. Trimming takes 0 bases from V and 5 bases from J, and the germline ends sit 11 bases apart.